One and the same sample provided the 30 T cell receptor beta chains below, sequenced in a study of T cell responses to AZD1222 COVID-19 vaccine. Here immunoSEQ multiplex PCR was the method, and the copy in TCRdb shows in-frame clones only, minus some. The data contain about 110,000 clones, about 90% of them singletons. Here the sequenced sample was peripheral blood, taken 28 days after the second AZD1222 dose. The source of these receptors is an adult who received the AZD1222 COVID-19 vaccine.

This clone occurred a few times. The genes are TRBV9 and TRBJ2-3, with D possibly TRBD2 on 6 matching bases. Germline loops: CDR1 SGDLS, CDR2 YYNGEE. The V gene lost 4 bases and the J gene lost 1 base, with 19 bases spanning the gap. The CDR3 length is 17 residues. As DNA, the CDR3 is TGTGCCAGCAGCTCCCCCAAGAGGAGGGTGGGCACAGATACGCAGTATTTT. Its protein is CASSSPKRRVGTDTQYF.

This chain connects TRBV2 to TRBJ1-6; possible D gene TRBD1, 6 bases. The V gene lost 6 bases and the J gene lost 7 bases, with 16 bases spanning the gap. This CDR3 region has 15 residues. CDR1 and CDR2 from the germline V gene are SNHLY and FYNNEI. CDR3 in amino acids: CASRLTGRDNSPLHF. The CDR3 DNA sequence: TGTGCCAGCAGACTGACAGGTCGTGACAATTCACCCCTCCACTTT.

This clone showed up just a few times. The chain combines TRBV12-3 or TRBV12-4 with TRBJ2-7, with 7 bases lining up with TRBD1. The CDR3 loop spans 12 amino acids. Trimming took 6 bases from V and 4 from J; bases not matched to a gene: 3. Here the CDR3 DNA reads TGTGCCAGCAGCCGGGACAGTTACGAGCAGTACTTC. Amino acids: CASSRDSYEQYF.

The J gene is TRBJ1-1, the V gene TRBV5-5; 8 bases map to TRBD1. Germline-derived CDR1 and CDR2 are SGHKS and YYEKEE (reference sequence). The CDR3 sequence is 13 residues long. The V and J ends lost 3 bases and 11 bases, in that order; junction bases with no gene match: 9. The CDR3 protein is CASSWAEQGGAFF. In nucleotides, the CDR3 is TGTGCCAGCAGCTGGGCCGAACAGGGGGGTGCTTTCTTT. The whole variable domain, filled in from reference TRBV5-5 and TRBJ1-1, reads DAGVTQSPTHLIKTRGQQVTLRCSPISGHKSVSWYQQVLGQGPQFIFQYYEKEERGRGNFPDRFSARQFPNYSSELNVNALLLGDSALYLCASSWAEQGGAFFGQGTRLTVV.

The rearrangement uses TRBV5-1 and TRBJ2-3; 7 bases fit TRBD1. The CDR3 sequence is 15 residues long. The V gene's germline CDR1 is SGHRS and CDR2 YFSETQ. V lost 6 bases, J lost 4 bases, and 11 bases stayed unmatched. CDR3 DNA sequence: TGCGCCAGCAAACTGACAGGGACACCCGCAGATACGCAGTATTTT. Protein: CASKLTGTPADTQYF.

J is TRBJ1-4 and V is TRBV18; 7 nucleotides align to TRBD1. The CDR3 extends over 19 amino acids. Germline V gene sequence: CDR1 KGHSH, CDR2 LQKENI. Trimming took 3 bases from V and 4 from J; bases not matched to a gene: 17. The CDR3: CASSPTDGRPGGFNEKLFF. The DNA for the CDR3 is TGTGCCAGCTCACCCACCGACGGCAGGCCAGGGGGATTTAATGAAAAACTGTTTTTT. The complete variable domain, with remaining parts taken from reference TRBV18 and TRBJ1-4, reads NAGVMQNPRHLVRRRGQEARLRCSPMKGHSHVYWYRQLPEEGLKFMVYLQKENIIDESGMPKERFSAEFPKEGPSILRIQQVVRGDSAAYFCASSPTDGRPGGFNEKLFFGSGTQLSVL.

The J gene is TRBJ1-2, the V gene TRBV27; TRBD1 might be the D (6 bases). Germline V CDR1 and CDR2: MNHEY, SMNVEV (reference sequence). There are 13 residues in the CDR3. V lost 8 bases, J lost 7 bases, and 17 bases lay in between. In DNA form, the CDR3 reads TGTGCCAGCCGCCCGACAGGCGCAGGTGGCTACACCTTC. Translated: CASRPTGAGGYTF.

The chain has TRBV19 and TRBJ1-2; TRBD1 matches at 7 bases. This CDR3 is 14 amino acids long. CDR1 is LNHDA and CDR2 is SQIVND in the germline V gene (reference sequence). V lost 4 bases and J lost 4; bases outside the gene matches: 6. The CDR3 region has the DNA TGTGCCAGTAGTAAGACAGGGACCCTCTATGGCTACACCTTC. Residues: CASSKTGTLYGYTF.

The chain combines TRBV10-2 with TRBJ1-3, with TRBD1 as a possible D gene (6 bases). The germline V gene encodes CDR1 WSHSY and CDR2 SAAADI. V shed 2 bases and J shed 0 bases, with 14 bases lying between them. This CDR3 has 17 amino acids. CDR3 residues: CASSEERTARSGNTIYF. CDR3 nucleotides: TGCGCCAGCAGTGAGGAACGGACAGCCCGCTCTGGAAACACCATATATTTT.

The chain recombines TRBV7-3 with TRBJ2-3; the match to TRBD2 covers 8 bases. Germline CDR1 is SGHTA and CDR2 is FQGTGA. The CDR3 length is 16 residues. V dropped 5 bases and J dropped 1; count of bases not matched to a gene: 8. CDR3 in amino acids: CASSQTFSGGTDTQYF. DNA of the CDR3: TGTGCCAGCAGCCAAACATTTAGCGGGGGCACAGATACGCAGTATTTT.

V is TRBV7-9 and J is TRBJ1-4, with D tentatively TRBD1 (6 bases). Trimming pared 5 bases from V and 8 bases from J, leaving 9 bases between. Germline V gene data show CDR1 as SEHNR and CDR2 as FQNEAQ (reference sequence). CDR3 length: 12 residues. CDR3 loop: CASSPDREKLFF. The CDR3 nucleotides read TGTGCCAGCAGCCCTGACAGGGAAAAACTGTTTTTT.

The V call is TRBV10-2, the J call TRBJ1-3; 7 bases are a match to TRBD1. From germline, CDR1 is WSHSY and CDR2 SAAADI. This CDR3 is built from 15 residues. The trim removed 6 bases at V and 2 bases at J, leaving 7 bases unmatched. The CDR3 protein is CASRDSGGPGNTIYF. CDR3 DNA sequence: TGCGCCAGCAGAGACTCAGGGGGACCTGGAAACACCATATATTTT.

This chain joins TRBV10-3 and TRBJ2-5; possible D gene TRBD1, 5 bases. Germline CDR1 reads ENHRY; CDR2 reads SYGVKD. The length of the CDR3 is 15 residues. Trimming removed 3 bases at V and 4 bases at J, with 15 bases between. The CDR3 here is CAISEEVNQGETQYF. CDR3 nucleotides: TGTGCCATCAGTGAAGAAGTCAATCAGGGAGAGACCCAGTACTTC.

This sequence joins TRBV6-5 and TRBJ1-1, with 8 bases matching TRBD1. The CDR3 has 14 amino acids. Trimming took 6 bases from V and 4 from J; bases not matched to a gene: 7. CDR1 is MNHEY and CDR2 is SVGAGI in the germline V gene. DNA for the CDR3: TGTGCCAGCAGCTCGGGACAGGTGGGCACTGAAGCTTTCTTT. This gives the protein CASSSGQVGTEAFF.

This rearrangement joins TRBV5-6 to TRBJ2-3, with D possibly TRBD2 on 7 matching bases. The CDR3 covers 14 residues. Trimming took 3 bases from V and 3 from J, leaving 11 bases between them. Looked up from germline, CDR1 is SGHDT and CDR2 is YYEEEE. Here the CDR3 reads CASSWEGGTDTQYF. DNA of the CDR3: TGTGCCAGCAGCTGGGAGGGGGGAACAGATACGCAGTATTTT.

This chain connects TRBV10-3 to TRBJ1-2; 8 bases fit TRBD1. The germline CDR1 and CDR2 sequences are ENHRY and SYGVKD. V trimming: 3 bases; J trimming: 8 bases; junction bases outside the gene matches: 8. This CDR3 contains 14 residues. CDR3: CAISDGRGRGGYTF. For the CDR3, the DNA is TGTGCCATCAGTGACGGCAGGGGGCGTGGGGGCTACACCTTC.

The rearrangement uses TRBV29-1 and TRBJ1-1; no reliable D call. The CDR3 length is 8 residues. Germline CDR1 is SQVTM and CDR2 is ANQGSEA. The V end was cut by 1 base, the J end by 11 bases, with 2 bases between. This chain's CDR3 is CSVEGAFF. CDR3 DNA: TGCAGCGTTGAAGGGGCTTTCTTT.

This chain links TRBV4-1 with TRBJ2-4; possible D gene TRBD1, 5 bases. V was pared by 0 bases and J by 1 base, with 10 bases between. The CDR3 is 16 residues long. Germline CDR1 reads MGHRA; CDR2 reads YSYEKL. The CDR3 DNA sequence: TGCGCCAGCAGCCAAGATGGGGCTGTGGCCAAAAACATTCAGTACTTC. This sequence encodes CASSQDGAVAKNIQYF.

The V gene is TRBV6-5, the J gene TRBJ2-2; TRBD1 matches at 9 bases. Germline CDR1 reads MNHEY; CDR2 reads SVGAGI. Trimming cost V 0 bases and J 7 bases; bases outside gene matches: 3. The CDR3 extends over 15 amino acids. Here the CDR3 DNA reads TGTGCCAGCAGTTACTCACAGGGGGCTGTCGGGGAGCTGTTTTTT. It codes for CASSYSQGAVGELFF.

This clone was found once. The V gene is TRBV6-5, the J gene TRBJ2-7; possibly TRBD2 for D (6 bases). Trimming removed 6 bases from V and 7 bases from J, with 13 bases in between. The CDR3 length is 12 residues. Germline V CDR1 and CDR2: MNHEY, SVGAGI. CDR3 coding DNA: TGTGCCAGCAGGTCGGGGGACGGGGAGCAGTACTTC. This codes for CASRSGDGEQYF.

The V gene is TRBV30, the J gene TRBJ2-7, with 10 positions matching TRBD1. The ends lost 0 bases at V and 2 bases at J; junction bases unmatched: 13. The CDR3 sequence is 18 residues long. Germline V CDR1 and CDR2: GTSNPN, SVGIG (reference sequence). The CDR3 nucleotides read TGTGCCTGGAGTGTAAAACTTCGGTTCGGACAGGGGGCCTACGAGCAGTACTTC. Its protein is CAWSVKLRFGQGAYEQYF.

The gene calls are TRBV4-1 and TRBJ2-3; D remains unclear. CDR3 size: 18 residues. Germline assignment: CDR1 MGHRA and CDR2 YSYEKL. The V end lost 3 bases, the J end lost 3 bases, and 22 bases lay between the germline ends. CDR3 sequence: CASSHPPPTQSETDTQYF. CDR3 DNA sequence: TGCGCCAGCAGCCACCCTCCCCCGACGCAGTCAGAAACAGATACGCAGTATTTT.

The chain recombines TRBV2 with TRBJ2-2, with 12 bases that match TRBD2. The CDR3 covers 16 residues. The germline V gene encodes CDR1 SNHLY and CDR2 FYNNEI. V was pared by 4 bases and J by 1 base, with 1 base of the junction left unmatched. CDR3 protein: CASSGLAGENTGELFF. CDR3 DNA sequence: TGTGCCAGCAGTGGACTAGCGGGGGAGAACACCGGGGAGCTGTTTTTT.

The chain is built from TRBV27 and TRBJ2-7, with a possible D match to TRBD2 (6 bases). The CDR3 has 12 residues. Trimming pared 3 bases from V and 6 bases from J, leaving 9 bases between. Germline values: CDR1 MNHEY, CDR2 SMNVEV (reference sequence). CDR3 in DNA: TGTGCCAGCAGTTTGACCGGGAGCGAGCAGTACTTC. This encodes CASSLTGSEQYF.

This clone was observed a handful of times. The gene calls are TRBV4-3 and TRBJ2-5; no firm D call. The V gene lost 0 bases and the J gene lost 1 base, with 12 bases spanning the gap. The germline V gene has CDR1 LGHNA and CDR2 YSLEER. This CDR3 is 16 amino acids long. The CDR3 loop is CASSQDFATGQETQYF. CDR3 in DNA: TGCGCCAGCAGCCAAGATTTCGCAACGGGCCAAGAGACCCAGTACTTC.

This chain joins TRBV5-1 and TRBJ2-3, with 12 positions matching TRBD2. The CDR3 contains 16 residues. From germline, CDR1 is SGHRS and CDR2 YFSETQ. The V gene end was trimmed by 3 bases and the J gene end by 3 bases; junction bases not matched to a gene: 5. The CDR3 spells CASSSGLAGYTDTQYF. For the CDR3, the DNA is TGCGCCAGCAGCTCAGGACTAGCGGGGTATACAGATACGCAGTATTTT.

The chain is built from TRBV7-9 and TRBJ1-6; 7 bases agree with TRBD1. With V trimmed by 2 bases and J by 4 bases, 11 bases remained unmatched. Germline assignment: CDR1 SEHNR and CDR2 FQNEAQ (reference sequence). This CDR3 has 18 residues. The CDR3 loop is CASSLLNRGPSYNSPLHF. The CDR3 nucleotides are TGTGCCAGCAGCTTACTCAACAGGGGACCGTCGTATAATTCACCCCTCCACTTT.

The gene calls are TRBV15 and TRBJ1-4, with D hard to call. Germline V gives CDR1 LNHNV, CDR2 YYDKDF (reference sequence). V gave up 0 bases and J gave up 7 bases, with 12 bases separating them. CDR3 length: 15 residues. CDR3 loop: CATSRDAPGLEKLFF. The CDR3 bases are TGTGCCACCAGCAGAGACGCTCCGGGCCTTGAAAAACTGTTTTTT.

The count of this clone is one. This sequence joins TRBV7-2 and TRBJ2-3, with D possibly being TRBD1 or TRBD2 (5 bases each). Between the trimmed V and J ends, which lost 5 bases and 6 bases, there was a span of 27 bases. Germline V lookup: CDR1 SGHTA, CDR2 FQGNSA. The CDR3 consists of 18 residues. In DNA, the CDR3 is TGTGCCAGCAGCGCAACCTTCATTGGGACCGCGGGCTGGGATACGCAGTATTTT. Its translation: CASSATFIGTAGWDTQYF. Full variable domain (rest looked up from reference TRBV7-2 and TRBJ2-3): GAGVSQSPSNKVTEKGKDVELRCDPISGHTALYWYRQSLGQGLEFLIYFQGNSAPDKSGLPSDRFSAERTGGSVSTLTIQRTQQEDSAVYLCASSATFIGTAGWDTQYFGPGTRLTVL.

The chain joins TRBV6-5 to TRBJ1-5; 9 bases agree with TRBD1. CDR3 length equals 15 residues. Germline CDR1 MNHEY, CDR2 SVGAGI. V was clipped by 2 bases and J by 6 bases; unmatched bases: 5. The CDR3 spells CASSYGTGSGQPQHF. Here the CDR3 DNA reads TGTGCCAGCAGTTACGGGACAGGGTCCGGTCAGCCCCAGCATTTT.